A selection of T cell receptor beta chains follows, all from one sample in a study of cytomegalovirus exposure and HLA in healthy donors. Assay: immunoSEQ multiplex PCR; the TCRdb copy retains only in-frame clones and omits some. The sample yields about 65,000 clones, 94% seen once. Sequenced input: PBMCs. The receptors originated from a man between 18 and 29 years old in good health and CMV-seropositive. The conserved cysteine and the conserved F or W are not part of the CDR3 here. D genes are given only for firm matches.

CDR3aa,d_gene,j_gene,v_gene
ASSEALLKTGRLGEGNEQF,-,TRBJ2-1,TRBV2
ASDSKGFISNQPQH,-,TRBJ1-5,TRBV19
ASAVNLLGTQY,-,TRBJ2-5,TRBV19
ASGERNLYEQY,-,TRBJ2-7,TRBV7-8
ASRPADGINSPLH,-,TRBJ1-6,TRBV9
ASKRFTTNTEAF,-,TRBJ1-1,TRBV19
ASSYPLPSKETQY,-,TRBJ2-5,TRBV28
ASSFRLAGGRTDTQY,TRBD2,TRBJ2-3,TRBV7-9
ASSLGGQRANYGYT,-,TRBJ1-2,TRBV5-4
ASSLGSGISGNTIY,-,TRBJ1-3,TRBV7-8
ASSLYSNNSPLH,-,TRBJ1-6,TRBV28
ASSQVQGADQPQH,TRBD1,TRBJ1-5,TRBV4-1
ATSREADRGREQY,TRBD1,TRBJ2-7,TRBV15
AAGDSSDYEQY,TRBD2,TRBJ2-7,TRBV5-4
ASSQSRGEQY,-,TRBJ2-7,TRBV6-6
ASSLSPLAVEETQY,-,TRBJ2-5,TRBV27
ASSRGTSGYNEQF,TRBD2,TRBJ2-1,TRBV27
AISEQGPGNTIY,TRBD1,TRBJ1-3,TRBV10-3
ASTRTWETFGYT,-,TRBJ1-2,TRBV19
ASSLLEGDTQY,-,TRBJ2-3,TRBV5-6
ASSSQGITNEKLF,-,TRBJ1-4,TRBV6-1
ASSFIGGDRESYGYT,TRBD1,TRBJ1-2,TRBV28
ASSVGQGGNYGYT,TRBD1,TRBJ1-2,TRBV9
ASSRDTDEKLF,-,TRBJ1-4,TRBV4-3
ASSVSRSNEQY,-,TRBJ2-7,TRBV10-2
ASSAGTSGWTGELF,TRBD2,TRBJ2-2,TRBV19
ASNGVDGEQY,-,TRBJ2-7,TRBV27
ASSPPSGAYNSPLH,-,TRBJ1-6,TRBV18
ASSRTLEEKLF,-,TRBJ1-4,TRBV30
ASSLRHSGNEQF,-,TRBJ2-1,TRBV18
ASSRTDSYNEQF,-,TRBJ2-1,TRBV28
ASSFGPSGDYEQY,-,TRBJ2-7,TRBV27
ASSERREKLF,-,TRBJ1-4,TRBV2
ASGLGTVTEAF,TRBD1,TRBJ1-1,TRBV12-5
ASSKSNLKTGYETQY,TRBD1,TRBJ2-5,TRBV19
ASSIQSENYGYT,-,TRBJ1-2,TRBV19
ASTSWSSYTGELF,-,TRBJ2-2,TRBV5-1
LAGGTDTQY,TRBD2,TRBJ2-3,TRBV7-2
ASSHYWDRGTGELF,TRBD1,TRBJ2-2,TRBV28
AWSVPGFKPQH,-,TRBJ1-5,TRBV30
ASSLGGLAGVRTGELF,TRBD2,TRBJ2-2,TRBV7-9
ASSPLPGQGGTGELF,TRBD1,TRBJ2-2,TRBV7-8
ASSQPGDYEQY,-,TRBJ2-7,TRBV4-2
ASRGDRTNTGELF,TRBD1,TRBJ2-2,TRBV6-5
ASSLLWGEEAF,-,TRBJ1-1,TRBV7-9
ASSVYDTGELF,-,TRBJ2-2,TRBV9
ASSMGTDNEQF,TRBD1,TRBJ2-1,TRBV27
ASSPARGGNTDTQY,-,TRBJ2-3,TRBV2
ASRGQGIGYT,TRBD1,TRBJ1-2,TRBV7-2